The clone carrying this T cell receptor beta chain has just one count. Its antigen remains unknown. Profiled with immunoSEQ multiplex PCR; TCRdb holds only in-frame clones, not every one. The sample includes over 75,000 clones, roughly nine tenths of them seen just once. The sample belongs to a study of T cell responses to AZD1222 COVID-19 vaccine. Study findings and constraints: Spike-specific TCR breadth rose after two AZD1222 doses, and depth rose as well. Samples come after the peak T cell response, not at day 14. Unmutated variant regions are reportedly targeted by nearly half of spike-specific TCRs. Donors were mostly white British, more females; clonal diversity possibly underestimated.

This TCR came from an adult in good health. The material was peripheral blood, obtained on day 0 of AZD1222 vaccination.

This CDR3 is CASSFGVTGELFF. The CDR3 DNA reads TGTGCCAGCAGTTTTGGGGTTACCGGGGAGCTGTTTTTT. The rearrangement links TRBV12-3 or TRBV12-4 to TRBJ2-2; D call uncertain. The CDR3 extends over 13 amino acids. V was trimmed by 3 bases and J by 5 bases, leaving 7 bases between them.